This is a list of T cell receptor beta chains from one sample in a study of cytomegalovirus exposure and HLA in healthy donors. Assay: immunoSEQ multiplex PCR; the TCRdb copy retains only in-frame clones and omits some. The data show fewer than 120,000 clones, around 86% seen once. Sequencing input: PBMCs. These TCRs come from a man aged 35 to 55 in good health and CMV-seronegative. Both conserved end residues are part of each CDR3. The order of the fields is J gene, V gene, CDR3 length, CDR3 protein.

TRBJ2-6,TRBV25-1,16,CASSNIQRSGANVLTF
TRBJ1-1,TRBV5-1,13,CASSSQGNTEAFF
TRBJ1-6,TRBV7-2,10,CASAVGALHF
TRBJ2-1,TRBV5-4,13,CASTHRGGNEQFF
TRBJ2-3,TRBV9,15,CASSVGGSGADTQYF
TRBJ1-1,TRBV15,16,CATSREEGRPSTEAFF
TRBJ2-7,TRBV4-3,15,CASSQDLESAYEQYF
TRBJ1-1,TRBV6-1,12,CASTEGRNEAFF
TRBJ2-6,TRBV10-3,18,CAISEFGQGTTGANVLTF
TRBJ2-1,TRBV2,14,CATIRDRVYNEQFF
TRBJ2-1,TRBV5-6,17,CASSLTSGGSSYNEQFF
TRBJ2-7,TRBV5-1,14,CASSSPGQTYEQYF
TRBJ1-4,TRBV28,15,CASSSPPVFNEKLFF
TRBJ1-2,TRBV28,13,CASSLLASYGYTF
TRBJ2-1,TRBV5-1,15,CASSPPLAEYNEQFF
TRBJ1-2,TRBV5-4,13,CASSPQENYGYTF
TRBJ2-5,TRBV14,13,CASSGQVQETQYF
TRBJ1-6,TRBV6-5,14,CASSRGGRSSPLHF
TRBJ2-5,TRBV7-9,14,CASSSLGTQGTQYF
TRBJ2-7,TRBV25-1,14,CASSEVGTGYEQYF
TRBJ2-2,TRBV7-2,16,CASSLRAGAHTGELFF
TRBJ2-2,TRBV5-1,14,CASSLEGNTGELFF
TRBJ2-7,TRBV7-2,13,CASSFLQGYEQYF
TRBJ1-6,TRBV7-3,15,CASSLRGTGNSPLHF
TRBJ2-7,TRBV2,14,CASSRDRGNYEQYF
TRBJ2-2,TRBV5-6,16,CASSLAGQGTAGELFF
TRBJ1-2,TRBV19,15,CASSGLPGQGYGYTF
TRBJ1-2,TRBV6-5,13,CASSNGGVRGYTF
TRBJ2-1,TRBV5-6,13,CASSLGGPVEQFF
TRBJ2-3,TRBV19,14,CASSIVVGYDTQYF
TRBJ2-5,TRBV5-1,15,CASSLETGGPRDQYF
TRBJ2-7,TRBV6-5,14,CASSYGDRGGEQYF